These 12 T cell receptor beta chains came from one sample sequenced in a study of control samples from healthy donors and cancer patients. The data were produced by immunoSEQ multiplex PCR, yet TCRdb's version contains in-frame clones alone and is incomplete. The table records roughly 30,000 clones, under 95% of them present only once. Material: PBMCs. These receptors were collected from a man between 35 and 55 years old with colorectal cancer.

The chain uses TRBV9 and TRBJ1-4; tentatively, D is TRBD1 (5 bases). The CDR3 has 17 amino acids. The germline V and J ends were trimmed by 3 bases and 3 bases, with 18 bases remaining between them. Germline lookup yields CDR1 SGDLS and CDR2 YYNGEE. CDR3: CASSATPGRSANEKLFF. The CDR3 DNA follows: TGTGCCAGCAGCGCAACGCCGGGACGCTCGGCTAATGAAAAACTGTTTTTT.

The J gene is TRBJ2-2, the V gene TRBV3-1 (or the pseudogene TRBV3-2), with D tentatively TRBD1 (5 bases). This CDR3 comprises 16 residues. Trimming shortened V by 7 bases and J by 0 bases, and 15 bases separated the two germline ends. Germline assignment: CDR1 LGHDT and CDR2 YNNKEL (reference sequence). The CDR3 DNA follows: TGTGCCAGCACCCCGATAGGGGCAACGAACACCGGGGAGCTGTTTTTT. Its protein is CASTPIGATNTGELFF.

V gene TRBV5-1 combines with J gene TRBJ2-2; TRBD2 matches 8 bases. Trimming cost V 2 bases and J 4 bases; bases outside gene matches: 1. In germline, CDR1 is SGHRS, CDR2 YFSETQ. The CDR3 loop spans 14 amino acids. The CDR3 region is CASSFLAGTGELFF. CDR3 sequence (DNA): TGCGCCAGCAGCTTCCTAGCGGGCACCGGGGAGCTGTTTTTT.

The J gene is TRBJ1-1, the V gene TRBV21-1. TRBV21-1 is reported as a pseudogene. The CDR3 is made up of 18 amino acids. Here the CDR3 reads CASSKDGGSQTMNTEAFF. The CDR3 DNA sequence: TGTGCCAGCAGCAAAGACGGAGGGAGTCAGACTATGAACACTGAAGCTTTCTTT.

This rearrangement joins TRBV5-4 to TRBJ2-7; 7 bases are shared with TRBD2. The V gene end was trimmed by 4 bases and the J gene end by 0 bases; junction bases not matched to a gene: 10. CDR3 length equals 16 residues. Germline CDR1 is SGHNT and CDR2 is YYREEE (reference sequence). The CDR3 region is CASSPGGTVSSYEQYF. The CDR3 DNA is TGTGCCAGCAGCCCGGGGGGTACGGTGAGCTCCTACGAGCAGTACTTC. Combining the CDR3 with reference TRBV5-4 and TRBJ2-7 gives the whole variable domain ETGVTQSPTHLIKTRGQQVTLRCSSQSGHNTVSWYQQALGQGPQFIFQYYREEENGRGNFPPRFSGLQFPNYSSELNVNALELDDSALYLCASSPGGTVSSYEQYFGPGTRLTVT.

The rearrangement uses TRBV19 and TRBJ1-5; tentatively, D is TRBD1 (5 bases). The CDR3 is 14 amino acids. The germline V gene has CDR1 LNHDA and CDR2 SQIVND (reference sequence). Deletions cut 6 bases from V and 2 bases from J, with 11 bases between. The CDR3 nucleotides read TGTGCCAGTAGGAGTCAGGGAGGCAATCAGCCCCAGCATTTT. Translated, it gives CASRSQGGNQPQHF.

This sequence joins TRBV7-9 and TRBJ2-5; D gene ambiguous. The germline gives CDR1 SEHNR, CDR2 FQNEAQ (reference sequence). Trimming shortened V by 1 base and J by 9 bases, and 12 bases separated the two germline ends. The CDR3 sequence is 13 residues long. CDR3 sequence reads: CASSLDEALAQYF. CDR3 DNA: TGTGCCAGCAGCTTAGACGAAGCTTTGGCCCAGTACTTC.

The chain joins TRBV3-1 (or the pseudogene TRBV3-2) to TRBJ1-3; D possibly corresponds to TRBD1 (5 bases). V lost 4 bases and J lost 2, with 9 bases in between. Germline V gene data show CDR1 as LGHDT and CDR2 as YNNKEL (reference sequence). The CDR3 is made up of 14 amino acids. CDR3 bases: TGTGCCAGCAGCCCAGGGATCGCTGGAAACACCATATATTTT. Translation: CASSPGIAGNTIYF.

CDR3 coding DNA: TGTGCCAGCAGGTCTGGGGACAGGGGGAACGAAAAACTGTTTTTT. Encoded protein: CASRSGDRGNEKLFF. The gene calls are TRBV6-5 and TRBJ1-4; 11 nucleotides match TRBD1. This CDR3 region has 15 residues. V was clipped by 6 bases and J by 8 bases; unmatched bases: 8. Per the germline V gene, CDR1 is MNHEY and CDR2 is SVGAGI.

The rearrangement links TRBV2 to TRBJ1-1, with unresolved D. The length of the CDR3 is 13 residues. V was clipped by 2 bases and J by 0 bases, with 4 bases between them. Per germline, CDR1 SNHLY and CDR2 FYNNEI. The CDR3 sequence is CASSENMNTEAFF. The CDR3 DNA is TGTGCCAGCAGTGAAAACATGAACACTGAAGCTTTCTTT.

This clone occurred a few times. V and J are TRBV21-1 and TRBJ1-3. TRBV21-1 is a pseudogene segment. The CDR3 runs to 19 residues. The CDR3 DNA follows: TGTGCCAGCAGCTCCCTAGCAGAGGGTCCAAAAAGCTCTGGAAACACCATATATTTT. Its translation is CASSSLAEGPKSSGNTIYF.

This clone showed up just a few times. The chain couples TRBV27 to TRBJ1-4; D might be TRBD1 (5 bases). The germline gives CDR1 MNHEY, CDR2 SMNVEV (reference sequence). The CDR3 runs 13 residues. V shed 6 bases and J shed 7 bases, with 12 bases lying between them. Here the CDR3 reads CASRGLATEKLFF. As DNA, the CDR3 is TGTGCCAGCAGGGGGCTGGCAACTGAAAAACTGTTTTTT.